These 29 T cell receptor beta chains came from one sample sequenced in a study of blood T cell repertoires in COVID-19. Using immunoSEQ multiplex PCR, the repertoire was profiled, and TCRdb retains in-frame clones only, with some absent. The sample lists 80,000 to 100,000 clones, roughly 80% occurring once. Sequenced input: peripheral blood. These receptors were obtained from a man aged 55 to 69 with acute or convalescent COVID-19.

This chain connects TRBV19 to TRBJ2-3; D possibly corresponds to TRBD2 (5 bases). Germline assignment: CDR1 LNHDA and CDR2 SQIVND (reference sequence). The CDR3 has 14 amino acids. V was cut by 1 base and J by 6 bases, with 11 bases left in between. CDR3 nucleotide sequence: TGTGCCAGTAGTATAGTAGAGCCTAGCGATACGCAGTATTTT. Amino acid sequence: CASSIVEPSDTQYF.

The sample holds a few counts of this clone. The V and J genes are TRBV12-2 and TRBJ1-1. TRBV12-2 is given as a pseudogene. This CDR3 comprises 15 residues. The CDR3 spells CASRSRDRRNTEAFF. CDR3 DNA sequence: TGTGCAAGTCGCTCCCGGGATCGGAGGAACACTGAAGCTTTCTTT.

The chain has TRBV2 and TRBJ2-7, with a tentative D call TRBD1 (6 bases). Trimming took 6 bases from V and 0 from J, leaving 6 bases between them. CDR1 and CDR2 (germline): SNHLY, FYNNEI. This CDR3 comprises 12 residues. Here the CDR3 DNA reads TGTGCCAGCAGCAGGGGCTCCTACGAGCAGTACTTC. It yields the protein CASSRGSYEQYF.

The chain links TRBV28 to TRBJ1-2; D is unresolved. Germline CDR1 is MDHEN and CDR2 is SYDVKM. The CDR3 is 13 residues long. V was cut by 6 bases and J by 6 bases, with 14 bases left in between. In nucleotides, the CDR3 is TGTGCCAGCAGGCAGCCGGGTGGAAATGGCTACACCTTC. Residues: CASRQPGGNGYTF.

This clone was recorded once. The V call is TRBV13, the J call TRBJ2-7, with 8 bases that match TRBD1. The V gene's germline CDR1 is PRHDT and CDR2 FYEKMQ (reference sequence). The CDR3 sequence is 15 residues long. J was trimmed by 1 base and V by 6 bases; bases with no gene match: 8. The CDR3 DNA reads TGTGCCAGCAGTTTGGACAGGGATTTTTCCTACGAGCAGTACTTC. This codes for CASSLDRDFSYEQYF.

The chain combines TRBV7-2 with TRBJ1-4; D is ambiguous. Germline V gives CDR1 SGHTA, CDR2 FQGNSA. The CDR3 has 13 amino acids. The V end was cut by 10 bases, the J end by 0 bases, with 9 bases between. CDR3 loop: CATRLATNEKLFF. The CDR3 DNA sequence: TGTGCCACGCGGCTGGCAACTAATGAAAAACTGTTTTTT.

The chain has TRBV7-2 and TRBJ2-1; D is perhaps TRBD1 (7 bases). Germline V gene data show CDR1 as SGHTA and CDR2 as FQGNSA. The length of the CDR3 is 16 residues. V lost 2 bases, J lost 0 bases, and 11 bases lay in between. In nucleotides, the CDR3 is TGTGCCAGCAGCTTATGGGGGGACAGCTCCTACAATGAGCAGTTCTTC. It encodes CASSLWGDSSYNEQFF. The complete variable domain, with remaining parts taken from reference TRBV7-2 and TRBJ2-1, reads GAGVSQSPSNKVTEKGKDVELRCDPISGHTALYWYRQSLGQGLEFLIYFQGNSAPDKSGLPSDRFSAERTGGSVSTLTIQRTQQEDSAVYLCASSLWGDSSYNEQFFGPGTRLTVL.

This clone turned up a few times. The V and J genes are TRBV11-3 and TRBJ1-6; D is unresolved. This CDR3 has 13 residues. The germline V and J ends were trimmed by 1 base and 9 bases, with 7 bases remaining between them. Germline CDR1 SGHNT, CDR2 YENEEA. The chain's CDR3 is CASSLVLSSPLHF. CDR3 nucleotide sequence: TGTGCCAGCAGCTTAGTTTTATCTTCACCCCTCCACTTT. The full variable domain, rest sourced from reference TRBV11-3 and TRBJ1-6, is EAGVVQSPRYKIIEKKQPVAFWCNPISGHNTLYWYLQNLGQGPELLIRYENEEAVDDSQLPKDRFSAERLKGVDSTLKIQPAELGDSAVYLCASSLVLSSPLHFGNGTRLTVT.

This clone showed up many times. The CDR3 region has the DNA TGTGCCAGCAGCCGGTGGCGGGGGGAGGAGCTGTTTTTT. It is translated as CASSRWRGEELFF. The chain couples TRBV3-1 (or the pseudogene TRBV3-2) to TRBJ2-2, with TRBD2 matching over 8 bases. Germline CDR1 LGHDT, CDR2 YNNKEL (reference sequence). CDR3 size: 13 residues. With 4 bases clipped from V and 10 bases from J, the junction kept 5 bases outside the gene matches.

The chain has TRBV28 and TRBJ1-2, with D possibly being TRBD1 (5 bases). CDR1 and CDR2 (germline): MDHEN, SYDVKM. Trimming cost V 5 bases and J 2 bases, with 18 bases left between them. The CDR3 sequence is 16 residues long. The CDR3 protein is CASSPHGSGENYGYTF. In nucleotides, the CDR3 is TGTGCCAGCAGTCCCCACGGGTCGGGGGAAAACTATGGCTACACCTTC.

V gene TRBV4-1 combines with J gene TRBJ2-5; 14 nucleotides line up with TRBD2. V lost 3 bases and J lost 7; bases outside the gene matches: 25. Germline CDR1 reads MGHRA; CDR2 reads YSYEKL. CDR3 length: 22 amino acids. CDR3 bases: TGCGCCAGCAGCCACCCGGGGACTAGCGGGAGCGTGAGTAAGGCCGTGGGGGCGACCCAGTACTTC. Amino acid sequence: CASSHPGTSGSVSKAVGATQYF.

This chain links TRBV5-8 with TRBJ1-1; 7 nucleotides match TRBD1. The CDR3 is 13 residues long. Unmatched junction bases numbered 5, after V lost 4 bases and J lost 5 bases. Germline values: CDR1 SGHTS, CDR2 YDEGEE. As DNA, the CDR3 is TGTGCCAGCAGCCTTGACAGGGATACTGAAGCTTTCTTT. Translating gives CASSLDRDTEAFF.

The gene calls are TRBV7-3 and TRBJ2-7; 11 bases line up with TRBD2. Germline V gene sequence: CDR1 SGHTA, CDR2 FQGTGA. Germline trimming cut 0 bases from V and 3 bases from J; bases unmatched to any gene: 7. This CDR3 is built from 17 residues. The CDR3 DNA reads TGTGCCAGCAGCTTAACGAGGGGTCTAGCGGGAGGCTACGAGCAGTACTTC. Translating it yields CASSLTRGLAGGYEQYF.

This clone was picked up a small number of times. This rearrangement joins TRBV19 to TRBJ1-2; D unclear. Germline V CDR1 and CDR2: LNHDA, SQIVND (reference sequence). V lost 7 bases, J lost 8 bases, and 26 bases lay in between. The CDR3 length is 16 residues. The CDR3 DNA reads TGTGCCAGTAATCCCAGATTCCAGGATGCTATAGGCGGCTACACCTTC. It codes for CASNPRFQDAIGGYTF.

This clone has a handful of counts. CDR3 loop: CASRSGREIYNEQFF. CDR3 bases: TGTGCCAGCCGTAGCGGGAGGGAGATATACAATGAGCAGTTCTTC. The chain employs TRBV19 and TRBJ2-1; 11 bases are a match to TRBD2. Germline assignment: CDR1 LNHDA and CDR2 SQIVND (reference sequence). V was pared by 9 bases and J by 4 bases, with 8 bases of the junction left unmatched. The CDR3 is made up of 15 amino acids.

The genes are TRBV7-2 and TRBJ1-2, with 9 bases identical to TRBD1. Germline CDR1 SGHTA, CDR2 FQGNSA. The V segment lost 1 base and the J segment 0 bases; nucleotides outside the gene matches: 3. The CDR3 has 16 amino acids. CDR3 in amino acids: CASSLVGTGPNYGYTF. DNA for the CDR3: TGTGCCAGCAGCTTAGTGGGGACAGGGCCTAACTATGGCTACACCTTC.

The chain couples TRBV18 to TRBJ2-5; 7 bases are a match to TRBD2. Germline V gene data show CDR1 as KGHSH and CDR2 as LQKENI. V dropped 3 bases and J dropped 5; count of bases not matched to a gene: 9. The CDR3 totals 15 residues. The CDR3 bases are TGTGCCAGCTCACCGTCTGGAGCGGGGTCGGAGACCCAGTACTTC. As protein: CASSPSGAGSETQYF.

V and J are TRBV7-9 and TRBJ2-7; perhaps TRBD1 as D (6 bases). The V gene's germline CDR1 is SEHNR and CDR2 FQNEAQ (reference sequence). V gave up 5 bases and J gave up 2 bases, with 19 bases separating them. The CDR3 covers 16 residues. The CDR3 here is CASSPSRDTNAYEQYF. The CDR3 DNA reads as TGTGCCAGCAGCCCAAGCCGGGACACGAACGCCTACGAGCAGTACTTC.

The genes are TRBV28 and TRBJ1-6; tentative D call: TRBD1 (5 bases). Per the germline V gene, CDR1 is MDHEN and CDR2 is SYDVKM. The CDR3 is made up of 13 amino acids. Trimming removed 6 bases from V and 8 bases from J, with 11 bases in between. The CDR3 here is CASRGLSYSPLHF. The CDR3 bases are TGTGCCAGCAGGGGACTGTCGTATTCACCCCTCCACTTT.

The CDR3 region is CASGFLLTGNTGELFF. CDR3 nucleotides: TGTGCTAGTGGTTTTTTACTGACAGGGAACACCGGGGAGCTGTTTTTT. The genes are TRBV12-5 and TRBJ2-2, with a weak D call TRBD1 (6 bases). The ends were cut back, 3 bases at V and 1 base at J, with 12 bases in the middle. The CDR3 covers 16 residues. Per the germline V gene, CDR1 is LGHNT and CDR2 is FRNRAP. The whole variable domain, filled in from reference TRBV12-5 and TRBJ2-2, reads DARVTQTPRHKVTEMGQEVTMRCQPILGHNTVFWYRQTMMQGLELLAYFRNRAPLDDSGMPKDRFSAEMPDATLATLKIQPSEPRDSAVYFCASGFLLTGNTGELFFGEGSRLTVL.

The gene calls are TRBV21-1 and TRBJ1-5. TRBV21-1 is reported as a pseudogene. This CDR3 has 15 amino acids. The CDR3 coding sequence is TGTGCCAGCAGCAGCGGGGGACTTAGCAATCAGCCCCAGCATTTT. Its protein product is CASSSGGLSNQPQHF.

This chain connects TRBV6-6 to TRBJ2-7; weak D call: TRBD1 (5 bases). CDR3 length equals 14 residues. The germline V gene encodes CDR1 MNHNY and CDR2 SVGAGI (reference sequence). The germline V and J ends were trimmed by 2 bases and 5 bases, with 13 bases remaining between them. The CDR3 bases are TGTGCCAGCAGTTACGCCCCAGGGTCCCACGAGCAGTACTTC. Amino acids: CASSYAPGSHEQYF.

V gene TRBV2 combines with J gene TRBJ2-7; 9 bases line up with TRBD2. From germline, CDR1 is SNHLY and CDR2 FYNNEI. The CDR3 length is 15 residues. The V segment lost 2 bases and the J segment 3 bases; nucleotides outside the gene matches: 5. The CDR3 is CASSESLAGFYEQYF. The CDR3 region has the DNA TGTGCCAGCAGTGAAAGTCTAGCGGGGTTCTACGAGCAGTACTTC.

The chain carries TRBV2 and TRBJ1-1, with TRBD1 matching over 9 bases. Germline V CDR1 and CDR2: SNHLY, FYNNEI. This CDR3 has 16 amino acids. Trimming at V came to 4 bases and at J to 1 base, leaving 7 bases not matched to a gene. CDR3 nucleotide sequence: TGTGCCAGCAGTGCCTCTCCGGGACAGGGGAACACTGAAGCTTTCTTT. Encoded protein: CASSASPGQGNTEAFF.

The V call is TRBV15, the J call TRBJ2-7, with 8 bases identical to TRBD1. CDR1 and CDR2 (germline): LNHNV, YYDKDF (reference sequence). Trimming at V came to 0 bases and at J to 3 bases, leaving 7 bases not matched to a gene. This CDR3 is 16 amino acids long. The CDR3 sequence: CATSRDLGQGFYEQYF. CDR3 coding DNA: TGTGCCACCAGCAGAGATCTAGGACAGGGCTTCTACGAGCAGTACTTC.

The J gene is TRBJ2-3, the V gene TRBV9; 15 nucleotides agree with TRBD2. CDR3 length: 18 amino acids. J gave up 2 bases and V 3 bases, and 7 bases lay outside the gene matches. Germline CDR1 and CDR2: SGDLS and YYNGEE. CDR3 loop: CASSEGLAGGRITDTQYF. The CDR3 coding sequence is TGTGCCAGCAGCGAGGGACTAGCGGGGGGCAGAATCACAGATACGCAGTATTTT.

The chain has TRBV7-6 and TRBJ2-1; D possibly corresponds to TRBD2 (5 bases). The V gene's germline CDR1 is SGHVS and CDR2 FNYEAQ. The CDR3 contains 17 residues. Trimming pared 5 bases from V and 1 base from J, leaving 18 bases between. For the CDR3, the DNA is TGTGCCAGCAGCCGCCCCGCGGGTCTCACTTCCTACAATGAGCAGTTCTTC. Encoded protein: CASSRPAGLTSYNEQFF.

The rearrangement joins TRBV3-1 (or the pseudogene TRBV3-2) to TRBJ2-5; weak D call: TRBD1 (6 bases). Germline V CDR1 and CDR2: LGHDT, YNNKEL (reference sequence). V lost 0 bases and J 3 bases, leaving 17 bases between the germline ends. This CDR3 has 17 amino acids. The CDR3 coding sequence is TGTGCCAGCAGCCAAGATTCAGCAGGGGAACTAAAAGAGACCCAGTACTTC. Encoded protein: CASSQDSAGELKETQYF.

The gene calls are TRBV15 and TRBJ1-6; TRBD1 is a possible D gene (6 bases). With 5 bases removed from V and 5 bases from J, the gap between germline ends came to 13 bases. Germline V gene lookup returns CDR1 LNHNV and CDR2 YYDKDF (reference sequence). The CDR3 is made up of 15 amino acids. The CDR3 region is CATSEGGRDNSPLHF. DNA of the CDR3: TGTGCCACCAGCGAAGGGGGTCGCGATAATTCACCCCTCCACTTT.